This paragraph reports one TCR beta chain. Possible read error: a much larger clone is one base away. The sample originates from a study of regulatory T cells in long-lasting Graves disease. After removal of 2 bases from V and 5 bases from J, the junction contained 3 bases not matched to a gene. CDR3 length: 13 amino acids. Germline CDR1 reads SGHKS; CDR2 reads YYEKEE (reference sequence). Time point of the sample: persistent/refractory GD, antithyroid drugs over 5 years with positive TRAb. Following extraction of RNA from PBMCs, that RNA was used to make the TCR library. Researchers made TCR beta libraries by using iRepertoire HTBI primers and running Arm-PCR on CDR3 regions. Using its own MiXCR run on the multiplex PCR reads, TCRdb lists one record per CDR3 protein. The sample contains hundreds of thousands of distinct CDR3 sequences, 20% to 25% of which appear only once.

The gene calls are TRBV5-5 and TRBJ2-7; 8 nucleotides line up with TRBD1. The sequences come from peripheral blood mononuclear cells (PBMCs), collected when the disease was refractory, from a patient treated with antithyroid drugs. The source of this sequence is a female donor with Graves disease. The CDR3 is CASSFPGGHEQYF. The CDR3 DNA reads TGTGCCAGCAGCTTTCCAGGGGGCCACGAGCAGTACTTC.